The rows below give T cell receptor beta chains drawn from one sample of a study of control samples from healthy donors and cancer patients. The data were produced by immunoSEQ multiplex PCR, yet TCRdb's version contains in-frame clones alone and is incomplete. The data contain 150,000 to 200,000 clones, roughly 92% of them singletons. Input material: blood. These receptor sequences come from a woman aged 18 to 35 in good health. Both conserved end residues are part of each CDR3. A D gene is named only where the DNA matches it firmly. For some rows the clone size is stated as once, few or many, or as a class when expanded; others skip it.

v_gene	d_gene	j_gene	abundance	CDR3nt	CDR3aa
TRBV20-1	.	TRBJ2-2	.	TGCAGTGCTAGTTTCAGGGCGAACACCGGGGAGCTGTTTTTT	CSASFRANTGELFF
TRBV11-2	.	TRBJ1-1	once	TGTGCCAGCAGCCCCGGACAGAGGGACACTGAAGCTTTCTTT	CASSPGQRDTEAFF
TRBV12-3/TRBV12-4	.	TRBJ2-1	.	TGTGCCAGCAGTTTCATTGGGGGGAATGAGCAGTTCTTC	CASSFIGGNEQFF
TRBV18	.	TRBJ2-5	.	TGTGCCAGCTCGCAACAAGAGACCCAGTACTTC	CASSQQETQYF
TRBV6-5	TRBD1	TRBJ1-2	once	TGTGCCAGCAGTCCTCCAGGGGGCAATGGCTACACCTTC	CASSPPGGNGYTF
TRBV7-2	.	TRBJ2-7	.	TGTGCCAGCACACTAAAAGTGGCCCACGAGCAGTACTTC	CASTLKVAHEQYF
TRBV11-2	.	TRBJ2-7	.	TGTGCCAGCAGCTTCCCAACCTACGAGCAGTACTTC	CASSFPTYEQYF
TRBV5-1	.	TRBJ2-2	.	TGCGCCAGCAGCCGGCTCCTTGGAGAGCTGTTTTTT	CASSRLLGELFF
TRBV15	TRBD1	TRBJ1-3	.	TGTGCCACCAGCAGTCGACAGGGGGGAAACACCATATATTTT	CATSSRQGGNTIYF
TRBV11-2	TRBD1	TRBJ1-1	.	TGTGCCAGCGACAGGGGGCGGGAGAACACTGAAGCTTTCTTT	CASDRGRENTEAFF
TRBV30	TRBD1	TRBJ1-5	.	TGTGCCTGGAGCGCTAAGAGACAGGGGGAACAGCCCCAGCATTTT	CAWSAKRQGEQPQHF
TRBV3-1/TRBV3-2	.	TRBJ1-1	.	TGTGCCAGCAGCCAAGCAGGGAGGAACACTGAAGCTTTCTTT	CASSQAGRNTEAFF
TRBV5-6	.	TRBJ1-6	once	TGTGCCAGCACCCTAGGCGATAGCTCCTATAATTCACCCCTCCACTTT	CASTLGDSSYNSPLHF
TRBV29-1	.	TRBJ1-1	few	TGCAGCGTGAACACAGGCACTGAAGCTTTCTTT	CSVNTGTEAFF
TRBV7-6	TRBD2	TRBJ2-3	.	TGTGCCAGCAGCTGGGAGCTACCCAGCGGGAGGGGTACAGATACGCAGTATTTT	CASSWELPSGRGTDTQYF
TRBV7-2	TRBD2	TRBJ2-1	.	TGTGCCAGCAGCCCCGCCCCCGGGGGAGCGGGGAGCTCCTACAATGAGCAGTTCTTC	CASSPAPGGAGSSYNEQFF
TRBV3-1/TRBV3-2	.	TRBJ1-1	.	TGTGCCAGCAGCCAAGATGAATTAGGGGGTGAAGCTTTCTTT	CASSQDELGGEAFF
TRBV18	TRBD1	TRBJ1-4	.	TGTGCCAGCTCACCTAGGACAGGGGGGAATGAAAAACTGTTTTTT	CASSPRTGGNEKLFF